The 15 T cell receptor beta chains below come from one sample, sequenced in a study of cytomegalovirus exposure and HLA in healthy donors. The PCR contained 60 Vbeta and 13 Jbeta primers. Assay: immunoSEQ multiplex PCR; the TCRdb copy retains only in-frame clones and omits some. The sample lists 90,000 to 150,000 clones; 75% to 80% were seen once. The sequenced sample was PBMCs. The source is a middle-aged woman in good health and CMV-seropositive.

As to this clone: A junction boundary mismatches the germline segment, possibly from a read error. The rearrangement uses TRBV5-4 and TRBJ1-2; TRBD1 aligns across 7 bases. Germline V gene sequence: CDR1 SGHNT, CDR2 YYREEE (reference sequence). This CDR3 region has 16 residues. DNA for the CDR3: TGTGCCAGCAGCTTGGAGGAGGGCGCATATCAGGGGGGCTACCCCTTC. This encodes CASSLEEGAYQGGYPF.

The chain joins TRBV7-2 to TRBJ2-5, with D possibly TRBD1 on 6 matching bases. Germline CDR1 is SGHTA and CDR2 is FQGNSA. This CDR3 spans 13 amino acids. Trimming shortened V by 5 bases and J by 4 bases, and 11 bases separated the two germline ends. The DNA for the CDR3 is TGTGCCAGCAGCCTTAGGGGGACAGAGACCCAGTACTTC. This gives the protein CASSLRGTETQYF.

The V call is TRBV27, the J call TRBJ2-5; TRBD2 aligns across 15 bases. After removal of 10 bases from V and 2 bases from J, the junction contained 5 bases not matched to a gene. CDR1 is MNHEY, CDR2 SMNVEV, per germline (reference sequence). The CDR3 covers 15 residues. For the CDR3, the DNA is TGTGCCACCCGGGGACTAGCGGGGGGTCAAGAGACCCAGTACTTC. As protein: CATRGLAGGQETQYF.

The V gene is TRBV5-8, the J gene TRBJ1-5; a weak D match, TRBD1 (6 bases). This CDR3 contains 15 residues. Between the trimmed V and J ends, which lost 3 bases and 0 bases, there was a span of 10 bases. In germline, CDR1 is SGHTS, CDR2 YDEGEE. CDR3 protein: CASSSRGASNQPQHF. For the CDR3, the DNA is TGTGCCAGCAGCTCCAGGGGAGCTAGCAATCAGCCCCAGCATTTT.

The chain has TRBV4-1 and TRBJ1-1; the match to TRBD1 covers 7 bases. Germline CDR1 is MGHRA and CDR2 is YSYEKL. V dropped 4 bases and J dropped 2; count of bases not matched to a gene: 16. The length of the CDR3 is 18 residues. The CDR3, as DNA: TGCGCCAGCAGCCCCACCCCTGCGGACAGGCTTGAAAACACTGAAGCTTTCTTT. This translates into CASSPTPADRLENTEAFF.

The genes are TRBV7-8 and TRBJ1-4; TRBD1 matches at 10 bases. Looked up from germline, CDR1 is SGHVS and CDR2 is FQNEAQ. V lost 5 bases to trimming and J lost 8 bases; unmatched junction nucleotides: 17. The CDR3 is 18 residues long. This chain's CDR3 is CASSPRRGQGLGGEKLFF. In DNA, the CDR3 is TGTGCCAGCAGCCCACGGCGGGGACAGGGGTTGGGGGGGGAAAAACTGTTTTTT.

The gene calls are TRBV5-1 and TRBJ2-7; D is perhaps TRBD1 (6 bases). The CDR3 covers 15 residues. Germline CDR1 SGHRS, CDR2 YFSETQ. V was cut by 0 bases and J by 5 bases, with 15 bases left in between. CDR3 residues: CASSLGTRGTHEQYF. In DNA, the CDR3 is TGCGCCAGCAGCTTGGGGACCAGGGGAACCCACGAGCAGTACTTC.

The chain carries TRBV7-2 and TRBJ2-7, with 7 nucleotides matching TRBD2. The CDR3 consists of 14 residues. Germline assignment: CDR1 SGHTA and CDR2 FQGNSA. J was trimmed by 4 bases and V by 2 bases; bases with no gene match: 5. The CDR3: CASSLSSGLYEQYF. In DNA, the CDR3 is TGTGCCAGCAGCTTATCATCGGGACTATACGAGCAGTACTTC.

The V gene is TRBV7-2, the J gene TRBJ1-6, with D hard to call. Germline CDR1 and CDR2: SGHTA and FQGNSA. The V and J ends lost 3 bases and 0 bases respectively, with 9 bases between them. The CDR3 has 16 residues. The CDR3 spells CASSLSGSSYNSPLHF. The CDR3 DNA sequence: TGTGCCAGCAGCTTGAGTGGGAGCTCCTATAATTCACCCCTCCACTTT.

The chain uses TRBV2 and TRBJ1-3; D unclear. CDR1 is SNHLY, CDR2 FYNNEI, per germline. CDR3 length: 11 residues. V lost 8 bases and J lost 9, with 11 bases in between. Here the CDR3 reads CASQVSRTIYF. CDR3 nucleotide sequence: TGTGCCAGCCAGGTCTCACGCACCATATATTTT.

The rearrangement uses TRBV6-1 and TRBJ2-7; 9 bases map to TRBD1. Trimming removed 8 bases from V and 3 bases from J; junction bases left unmatched: 11. The CDR3 covers 15 residues. Germline V gene sequence: CDR1 MNHNS, CDR2 SASEGT. The DNA of the CDR3 is TGTGCCAGCTTCCATCCGGGACAGGGAAACTACGAGCAGTACTTC. Translation: CASFHPGQGNYEQYF.

CDR3 coding DNA: TGTGCCAGCAGCACTTCGAACACTGAAGCTTTCTTT. Encoded protein: CASSTSNTEAFF. The rearrangement uses TRBV7-6 and TRBJ1-1, with D uncertain. V shed 5 bases and J shed 1 base, with 5 bases lying between them. The CDR3 runs to 12 residues. CDR1 and CDR2 (germline): SGHVS, FNYEAQ. Complete variable domain (other parts from reference TRBV7-6 and TRBJ1-1): GAGVSQSPRYKVTKRGQDVALRCDPISGHVSLYWYRQALGQGPEFLTYFNYEAQQDKSGLPNDRFSAERPEGSISTLTIQRTEQRDSAMYRCASSTSNTEAFFGQGTRLTVV.

On this clone: Sequence at one end of the junction differs from germline and may be a read error. This chain connects TRBV7-7 to TRBJ1-6, with 8 positions matching TRBD1. CDR3 size: 13 residues. CDR1 SSHAT and CDR2 FNYEAQ come from the germline V gene (reference sequence). CDR3 sequence: CASSLDRGSPLHF. The CDR3 DNA is TGTGCTAGCAGCTTAGACAGGGGTTCACCCCTCCACTTT.

This chain joins TRBV7-2 and TRBJ2-6; 10 bases align to TRBD1. The V gene end was trimmed by 5 bases and the J gene end by 2 bases; junction bases not matched to a gene: 3. The germline CDR1 and CDR2 sequences are SGHTA and FQGNSA. The CDR3 consists of 16 residues. CDR3 DNA sequence: TGTGCCAGCAGCCACGGACAGGGGGCTGGGGCCAACGTCCTGACTTTC. This translates into CASSHGQGAGANVLTF.

This sequence joins TRBV11-3 and TRBJ2-3, with D maybe TRBD1 (7 bases). V was clipped by 0 bases and J by 8 bases, with 15 bases between them. Germline CDR1 and CDR2: SGHNT and YENEEA. The length of the CDR3 is 15 residues. CDR3 amino acids: CASSLDSGGQGTQYF. In DNA, the CDR3 is TGTGCCAGCAGCTTAGATTCAGGGGGGCAGGGTACGCAGTATTTT. Full variable domain (remainder filled in from reference TRBV11-3 and TRBJ2-3): EAGVVQSPRYKIIEKKQPVAFWCNPISGHNTLYWYLQNLGQGPELLIRYENEEAVDDSQLPKDRFSAERLKGVDSTLKIQPAELGDSAVYLCASSLDSGGQGTQYFGPGTRLTVL.